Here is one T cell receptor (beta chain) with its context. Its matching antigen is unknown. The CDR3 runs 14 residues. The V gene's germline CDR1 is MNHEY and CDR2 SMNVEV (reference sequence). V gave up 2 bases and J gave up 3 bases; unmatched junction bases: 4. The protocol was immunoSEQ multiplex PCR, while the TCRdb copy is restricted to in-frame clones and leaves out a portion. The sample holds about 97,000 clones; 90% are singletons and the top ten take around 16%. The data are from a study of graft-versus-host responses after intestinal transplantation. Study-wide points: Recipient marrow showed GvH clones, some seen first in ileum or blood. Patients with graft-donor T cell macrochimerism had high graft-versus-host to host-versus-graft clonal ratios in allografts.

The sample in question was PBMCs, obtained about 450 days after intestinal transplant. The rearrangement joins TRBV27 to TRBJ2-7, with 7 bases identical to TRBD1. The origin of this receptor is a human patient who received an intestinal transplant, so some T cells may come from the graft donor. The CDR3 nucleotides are TGTGCCAGCAGTTTACAGGGGACAGTCTACGAGCAGTACTTC. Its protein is CASSLQGTVYEQYF.